This T cell receptor (beta chain) was sequenced during a study of cytomegalovirus exposure and HLA in healthy donors. Study-level points and caveats: Later on, an analysis showed TCR association rates differing by HLA locus, with DRB1 the most and HLA-C the fewest. Indistinguishable V segments, including TRBV6-2 and TRBV6-3, were excluded.

Germline-derived CDR1 and CDR2 are MNHEY and SMNVEV (reference sequence). The CDR3 runs 16 residues. V lost 5 bases and J lost 2, with 16 bases in between. This clone was picked up a small number of times. Its matching antigen is unknown. It was with 60 Vbeta and 13 Jbeta primers that the PCR ran. Assay: immunoSEQ multiplex PCR; the TCRdb copy retains only in-frame clones and omits some. The sample yields 87,000 or so clones, approximately 7.1% seen once. Sequencing was carried out using PBMCs. V is TRBV27 and J is TRBJ2-1, with a weak D call TRBD2 (5 bases). This TCR was recovered from a man in his forties or fifties in good health and CMV-seronegative. The CDR3 coding sequence is TGTGCCAGCAGTACCTCTTTCGGGGTTCCCTACAATGAGCAGTTCTTC. Amino acid sequence: CASSTSFGVPYNEQFF.